This is a list of T cell receptor beta chains from one sample in a study of vaccination and CD4 T cells after COVID-19. Using its own MiXCR run on the PCR reads, TCRdb lists one record per CDR3 protein. The sample yields 10,000 to 15,000 distinct CDR3 sequences, about 30% seen once. These receptors' antigens are unknown. Sequenced material: cultured CD4+ T cells from blood. The receptor set was obtained from a human donor with COVID-19. CDR3s include the opening cysteine and the closing phenylalanine or tryptophan. Fields, in order: J gene, D gene, V gene, clone size, CDR3 DNA, CDR3 protein. The D gene is left open where the match is weak. Where a row states a size, it is once, few, many or the class of an expanded clone; other rows omit it.

J gene: TRBJ1-5; D gene: TRBD1; V gene: TRBV18; clone size: few; CDR3 DNA: TGTGCCAGCTCACCCGACAGGGGCGGCAATCAGCCCCAGCATTTT; CDR3 protein: CASSPDRGGNQPQHF
J gene: TRBJ2-3; D gene: NA; V gene: TRBV11-1; clone size: NA; CDR3 DNA: TGTGCCAGCAGCTCCTCTTTTAGGGACACAGATACGCAGTATTTT; CDR3 protein: CASSSSFRDTDTQYF
J gene: TRBJ1-2; D gene: NA; V gene: TRBV20-1; clone size: medium-sized; CDR3 DNA: TGCAGTGCTAGAGAGGGTGCTAACTATGGCTACACCTTC; CDR3 protein: CSAREGANYGYTF
J gene: TRBJ1-1; D gene: NA; V gene: TRBV5-4; clone size: NA; CDR3 DNA: TGTGCCAGCAGCTTGGCCTCGGTGGTCTTGGGCACTGAAGCTTTCTTT; CDR3 protein: CASSLASVVLGTEAFF
J gene: TRBJ2-2; D gene: TRBD2; V gene: TRBV7-6; clone size: NA; CDR3 DNA: TGTGCCAGCACCCCAACTAGCGGGGGGGCTCTCCACACCGGGGAGCTGTTTTTT; CDR3 protein: CASTPTSGGALHTGELFF
J gene: TRBJ1-2; D gene: NA; V gene: TRBV18; clone size: NA; CDR3 DNA: TGTGCCAGCTCACGACAGAACAGGGATGGCTACACCTTC; CDR3 protein: CASSRQNRDGYTF
J gene: TRBJ1-1; D gene: TRBD1; V gene: TRBV5-4; clone size: medium-sized; CDR3 DNA: TGTGCCAGCAAAAGGTTCCGGGACAGGGGGATATCTGAAGCTTTCTTT; CDR3 protein: CASKRFRDRGISEAFF
J gene: TRBJ1-1; D gene: TRBD1; V gene: TRBV7-9; clone size: few; CDR3 DNA: TGTGCCAGCAGCGCCCGACAGGGGACGAACACTGAAGCTTTCTTT; CDR3 protein: CASSARQGTNTEAFF
J gene: TRBJ2-3; D gene: TRBD1; V gene: TRBV6-5; clone size: few; CDR3 DNA: TGTGCCAGCAGTTCCGAGGGGGCACTCAGCACAGATACGCAGTATTTT; CDR3 protein: CASSSEGALSTDTQYF
J gene: TRBJ1-2; D gene: TRBD1; V gene: TRBV5-4; clone size: NA; CDR3 DNA: TGTGCCAGCAGCGGGGACAGTAATCACTATGGCTACACCTTC; CDR3 protein: CASSGDSNHYGYTF
J gene: TRBJ1-4; D gene: NA; V gene: TRBV5-8; clone size: NA; CDR3 DNA: TGTGCCAGCGGGAGGTGGCAGAATGAAAAACTGTTTTTT; CDR3 protein: CASGRWQNEKLFF
J gene: TRBJ2-3; D gene: NA; V gene: TRBV19; clone size: NA; CDR3 DNA: TGTGCCAGTAGTATCCAGGGGATTAAAGATACGCAGTATTTT; CDR3 protein: CASSIQGIKDTQYF
J gene: TRBJ2-2; D gene: NA; V gene: TRBV28; clone size: NA; CDR3 DNA: TGTGCCAGCAGTTTATTTGTTTACACCGGGGAGCTGTTTTTT; CDR3 protein: CASSLFVYTGELFF
J gene: TRBJ2-5; D gene: NA; V gene: TRBV7-9; clone size: few; CDR3 DNA: TGTGCCAGCAGCTTAGCCGGGGCGGAGACCCAGTACTTC; CDR3 protein: CASSLAGAETQYF
J gene: TRBJ1-1; D gene: NA; V gene: TRBV5-1; clone size: few; CDR3 DNA: TGCGCCAGCAGCCCTGGGACCTGGAACACTGAAGCTTTCTTT; CDR3 protein: CASSPGTWNTEAFF
J gene: TRBJ2-5; D gene: TRBD1; V gene: TRBV11-1; clone size: NA; CDR3 DNA: TGCGCCAGCAGCCAAAGACAGGGAAGCAGGGAGACCCAGTACTTC; CDR3 protein: CASSQRQGSRETQYF
J gene: TRBJ2-7; D gene: NA; V gene: TRBV7-8; clone size: NA; CDR3 DNA: TGTGCCAGCAGCTTAACCCGGGACATATACGAGCAGTACTTC; CDR3 protein: CASSLTRDIYEQYF
J gene: TRBJ2-2; D gene: NA; V gene: TRBV27; clone size: few; CDR3 DNA: TGTGCCAGCAGTTTGTTCCGGGTTGCGGGCGGGGAGCTGTTTTTT; CDR3 protein: CASSLFRVAGGELFF
J gene: TRBJ1-6; D gene: TRBD1; V gene: TRBV7-9; clone size: few; CDR3 DNA: TGTGCCAGCAGCCGAGGGACAGGGGGTTCACCCCTCCACTTT; CDR3 protein: CASSRGTGGSPLHF
J gene: TRBJ2-7; D gene: TRBD2; V gene: TRBV11-2; clone size: NA; CDR3 DNA: TGTGCCAGCACCGAACATTGGGCTAGCGGGGGGAACCTCTCCTACGAGCAGTACTTC; CDR3 protein: CASTEHWASGGNLSYEQYF
J gene: TRBJ2-3; D gene: TRBD2; V gene: TRBV10-2; clone size: NA; CDR3 DNA: TGCGCCAGCAGTGGGACTAGCGGGCGCACAGATACGCAGTATTTT; CDR3 protein: CASSGTSGRTDTQYF
J gene: TRBJ2-3; D gene: NA; V gene: TRBV20-1; clone size: NA; CDR3 DNA: TGCAGTGCCCGGGACTTGACAGATACGCAGTATTTT; CDR3 protein: CSARDLTDTQYF
J gene: TRBJ1-5; D gene: TRBD1; V gene: TRBV15; clone size: NA; CDR3 DNA: TGTGCCACCAGCATAGAGAGGCCCGGGACAGGGAATCAGCCCCAGCATTTT; CDR3 protein: CATSIERPGTGNQPQHF
J gene: TRBJ2-7; D gene: NA; V gene: TRBV20-1; clone size: NA; CDR3 DNA: TGCAGTGCTAGGAAATACGCCGGCAGGGGATCGAGCAGAGACTCCTACGAGCAGTACTTC; CDR3 protein: CSARKYAGRGSSRDSYEQYF
J gene: TRBJ1-4; D gene: TRBD1; V gene: TRBV19; clone size: NA; CDR3 DNA: TGTGCCAGTAGTATTGCGGGACAGGGTCGAACTAATGAAAAACTGTTTTTT; CDR3 protein: CASSIAGQGRTNEKLFF
J gene: TRBJ1-1; D gene: NA; V gene: TRBV19; clone size: few; CDR3 DNA: TGTGCCAGTAGTAATACAGGGACGGACACTGAAGCTTTCTTT; CDR3 protein: CASSNTGTDTEAFF
J gene: TRBJ1-6; D gene: TRBD1; V gene: TRBV28; clone size: few; CDR3 DNA: TGTGCCAGCACCCCGGGACAGGGACATTCACCCCTCCACTTT; CDR3 protein: CASTPGQGHSPLHF
J gene: TRBJ1-2; D gene: NA; V gene: TRBV6-1; clone size: medium-sized; CDR3 DNA: TGTGCCAGCAGTGTACCTGGGCAGGCCCATGGCTACACCTTC; CDR3 protein: CASSVPGQAHGYTF
J gene: TRBJ2-1; D gene: NA; V gene: TRBV5-1; clone size: once; CDR3 DNA: TGCGCCAGCAGCTTTGAGGGCCTCTCCTACAATGAGCAGTTCTTC; CDR3 protein: CASSFEGLSYNEQFF